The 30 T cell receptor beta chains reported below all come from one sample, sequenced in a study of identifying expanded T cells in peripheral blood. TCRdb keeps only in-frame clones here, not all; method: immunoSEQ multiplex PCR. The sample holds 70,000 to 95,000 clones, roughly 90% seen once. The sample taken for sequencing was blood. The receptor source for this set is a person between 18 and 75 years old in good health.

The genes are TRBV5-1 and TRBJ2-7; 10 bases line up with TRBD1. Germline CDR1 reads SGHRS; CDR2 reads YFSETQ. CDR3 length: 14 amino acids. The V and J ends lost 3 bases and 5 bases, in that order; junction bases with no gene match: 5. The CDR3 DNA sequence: TGCGCCAGCAGCTCGGGACAGGGGAACAACGAGCAGTACTTC. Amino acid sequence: CASSSGQGNNEQYF.

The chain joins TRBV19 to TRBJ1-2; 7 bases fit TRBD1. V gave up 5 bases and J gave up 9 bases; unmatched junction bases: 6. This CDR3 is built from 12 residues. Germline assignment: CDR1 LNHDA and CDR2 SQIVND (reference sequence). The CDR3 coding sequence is TGTGCCAGTAGTCGGGACAGTTGGAGCTACACCTTC. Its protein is CASSRDSWSYTF.

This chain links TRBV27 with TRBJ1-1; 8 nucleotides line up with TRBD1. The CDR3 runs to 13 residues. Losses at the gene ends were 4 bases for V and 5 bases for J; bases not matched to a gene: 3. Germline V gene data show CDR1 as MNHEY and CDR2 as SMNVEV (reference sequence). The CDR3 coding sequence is TGTGCCAGCAGTTGGACAGGGCAAACTGAAGCTTTCTTT. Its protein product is CASSWTGQTEAFF.

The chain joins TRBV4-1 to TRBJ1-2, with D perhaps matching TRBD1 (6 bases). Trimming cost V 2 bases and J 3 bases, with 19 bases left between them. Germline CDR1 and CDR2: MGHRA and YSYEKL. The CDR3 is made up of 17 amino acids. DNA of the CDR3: TGCGCCAGCAGCCAACCGGTTGCGGGGGCTCGCGACTATGGCTACACCTTC. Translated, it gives CASSQPVAGARDYGYTF.

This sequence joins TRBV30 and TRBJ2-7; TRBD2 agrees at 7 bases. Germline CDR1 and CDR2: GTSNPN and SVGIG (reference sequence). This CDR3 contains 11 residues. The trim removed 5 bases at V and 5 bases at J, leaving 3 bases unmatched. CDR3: CAWGRGDEQYF. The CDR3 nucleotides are TGTGCCTGGGGGAGGGGTGACGAGCAGTACTTC.

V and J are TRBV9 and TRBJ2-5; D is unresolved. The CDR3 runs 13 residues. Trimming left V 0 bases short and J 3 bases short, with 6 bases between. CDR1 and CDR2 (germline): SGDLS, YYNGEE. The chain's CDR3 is CASSVDLEETQYF. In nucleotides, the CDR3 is TGTGCCAGCAGCGTAGATTTAGAAGAGACCCAGTACTTC.

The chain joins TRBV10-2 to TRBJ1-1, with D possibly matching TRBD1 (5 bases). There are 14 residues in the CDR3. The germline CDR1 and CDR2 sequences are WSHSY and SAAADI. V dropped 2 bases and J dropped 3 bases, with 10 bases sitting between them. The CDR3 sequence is CASSEGGAYTEAFF. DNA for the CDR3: TGCGCCAGCAGTGAGGGAGGGGCTTACACTGAAGCTTTCTTT.

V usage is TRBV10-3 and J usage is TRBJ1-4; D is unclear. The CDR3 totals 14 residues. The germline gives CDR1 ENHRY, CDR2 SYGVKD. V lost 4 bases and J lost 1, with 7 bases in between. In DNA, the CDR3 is TGTGCCATCAGTGCGGTCCGAACTAATGAAAAACTGTTTTTT. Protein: CAISAVRTNEKLFF.

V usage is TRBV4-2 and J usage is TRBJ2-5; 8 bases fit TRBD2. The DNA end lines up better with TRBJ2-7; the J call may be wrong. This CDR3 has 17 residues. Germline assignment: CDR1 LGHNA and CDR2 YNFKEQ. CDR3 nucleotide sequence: TGTGCCAGCAGCCAAGCGGGGGGACTAGTAGTTACCTACGAGCAGTACTTC. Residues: CASSQAGGLVVTYEQYF.

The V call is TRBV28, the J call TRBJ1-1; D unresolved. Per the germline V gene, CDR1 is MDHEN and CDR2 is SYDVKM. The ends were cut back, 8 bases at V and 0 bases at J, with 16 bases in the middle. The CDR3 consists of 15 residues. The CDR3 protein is CASALVPPLNTEAFF. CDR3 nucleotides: TGTGCCAGCGCCCTTGTTCCCCCACTGAACACTGAAGCTTTCTTT.

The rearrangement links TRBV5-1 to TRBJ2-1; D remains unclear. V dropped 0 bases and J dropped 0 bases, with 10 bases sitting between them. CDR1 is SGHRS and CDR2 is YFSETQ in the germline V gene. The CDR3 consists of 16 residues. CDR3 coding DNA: TGCGCCAGCAGCTTGGCCCCCCGGAGCTCCTACAATGAGCAGTTCTTC. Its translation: CASSLAPRSSYNEQFF.

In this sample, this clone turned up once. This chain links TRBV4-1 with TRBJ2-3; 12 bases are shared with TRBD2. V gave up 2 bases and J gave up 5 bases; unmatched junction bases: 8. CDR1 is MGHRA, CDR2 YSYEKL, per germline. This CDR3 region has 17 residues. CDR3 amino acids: CASSQISSGGAKDTQYF. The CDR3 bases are TGCGCCAGCAGCCAAATTTCTAGCGGGGGGGCAAAAGATACGCAGTATTTT.

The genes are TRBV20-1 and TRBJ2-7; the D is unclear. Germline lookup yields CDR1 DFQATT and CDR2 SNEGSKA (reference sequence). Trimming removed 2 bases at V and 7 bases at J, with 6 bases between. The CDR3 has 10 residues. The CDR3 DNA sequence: TGCAGTGCTAGAAAAGGAGAGCAGTACTTC. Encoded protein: CSARKGEQYF.

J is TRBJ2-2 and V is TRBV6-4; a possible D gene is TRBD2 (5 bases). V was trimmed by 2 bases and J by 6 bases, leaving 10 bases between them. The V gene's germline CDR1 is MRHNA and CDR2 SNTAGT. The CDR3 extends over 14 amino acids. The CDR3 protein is CASSDEGVAGELFF. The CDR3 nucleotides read TGTGCCAGCAGTGACGAGGGTGTCGCCGGGGAGCTGTTTTTT.

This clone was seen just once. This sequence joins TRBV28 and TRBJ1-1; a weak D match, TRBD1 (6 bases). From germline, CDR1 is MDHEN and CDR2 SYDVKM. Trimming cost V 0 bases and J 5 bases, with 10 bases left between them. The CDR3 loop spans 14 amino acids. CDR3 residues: CASSLWGGRTEAFF. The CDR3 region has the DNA TGTGCCAGCAGTTTATGGGGGGGGCGGACTGAAGCTTTCTTT.

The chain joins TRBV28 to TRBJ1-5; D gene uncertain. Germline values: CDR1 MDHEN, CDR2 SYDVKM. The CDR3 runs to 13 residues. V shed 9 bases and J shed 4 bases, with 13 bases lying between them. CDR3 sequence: CASRLFWNQPQHF. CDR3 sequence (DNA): TGTGCCAGTCGACTGTTTTGGAATCAGCCCCAGCATTTT.

The DNA for the CDR3 is TGTGCCAGCAGCGTAGCCCCGGGACAGGGATACGAGCAGTACTTC. It specifies CASSVAPGQGYEQYF. The V gene is TRBV9, the J gene TRBJ2-7; 9 bases match TRBD1. V dropped 0 bases and J dropped 4; count of bases not matched to a gene: 5. Germline-derived CDR1 and CDR2 are SGDLS and YYNGEE. CDR3 size: 15 residues. Combining the CDR3 with reference TRBV9 and TRBJ2-7 gives the whole variable domain DSGVTQTPKHLITATGQRVTLRCSPRSGDLSVYWYQQSLDQGLQFLIQYYNGEERAKGNILERFSAQQFPDLHSELNLSSLELGDSALYFCASSVAPGQGYEQYFGPGTRLTVT.

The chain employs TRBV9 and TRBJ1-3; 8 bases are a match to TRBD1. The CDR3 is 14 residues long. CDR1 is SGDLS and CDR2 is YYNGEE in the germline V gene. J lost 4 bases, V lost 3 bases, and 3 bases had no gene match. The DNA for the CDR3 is TGTGCCAGCAGCGACAGGGGGGCCGGAAACACCATATATTTT. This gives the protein CASSDRGAGNTIYF. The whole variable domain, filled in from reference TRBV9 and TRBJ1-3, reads DSGVTQTPKHLITATGQRVTLRCSPRSGDLSVYWYQQSLDQGLQFLIQYYNGEERAKGNILERFSAQQFPDLHSELNLSSLELGDSALYFCASSDRGAGNTIYFGEGSWLTVV.

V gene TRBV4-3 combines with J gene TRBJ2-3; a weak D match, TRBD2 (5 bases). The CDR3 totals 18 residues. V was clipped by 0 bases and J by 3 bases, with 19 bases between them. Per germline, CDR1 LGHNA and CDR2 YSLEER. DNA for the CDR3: TGCGCCAGCAGCCAAGATTTAGGACTCCTTGCGACAACAGATACGCAGTATTTT. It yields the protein CASSQDLGLLATTDTQYF.

The CDR3, as DNA: TGTGCCTGGGACGACGCGAACGAGCAGTACTTC. Its translation: CAWDDANEQYF. The chain combines TRBV30 with TRBJ2-7, with D hard to call. V lost 5 bases and J lost 5, with 10 bases in between. The CDR3 length is 11 residues. Germline assignment: CDR1 GTSNPN and CDR2 SVGIG (reference sequence).

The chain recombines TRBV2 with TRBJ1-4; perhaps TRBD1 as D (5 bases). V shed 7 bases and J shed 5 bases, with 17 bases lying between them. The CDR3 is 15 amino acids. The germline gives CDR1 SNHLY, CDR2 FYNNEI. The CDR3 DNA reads TGTGCCAGCACCCACGGGGCAGCCCCAAATGAAAAACTGTTTTTT. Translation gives CASTHGAAPNEKLFF.

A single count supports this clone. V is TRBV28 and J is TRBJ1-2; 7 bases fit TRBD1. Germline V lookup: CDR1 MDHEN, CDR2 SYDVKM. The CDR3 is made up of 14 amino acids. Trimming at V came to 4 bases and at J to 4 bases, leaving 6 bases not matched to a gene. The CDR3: CASSSTGFAYGYTF. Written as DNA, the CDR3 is TGTGCCAGCAGTTCGACAGGGTTCGCCTATGGCTACACCTTC.

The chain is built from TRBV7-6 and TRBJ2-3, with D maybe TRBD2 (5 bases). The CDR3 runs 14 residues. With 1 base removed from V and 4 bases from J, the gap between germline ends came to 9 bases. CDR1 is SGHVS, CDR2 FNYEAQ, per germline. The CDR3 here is CASSLGGRPDTQYF. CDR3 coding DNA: TGTGCCAGCAGCTTAGGTGGGAGACCAGATACGCAGTATTTT.

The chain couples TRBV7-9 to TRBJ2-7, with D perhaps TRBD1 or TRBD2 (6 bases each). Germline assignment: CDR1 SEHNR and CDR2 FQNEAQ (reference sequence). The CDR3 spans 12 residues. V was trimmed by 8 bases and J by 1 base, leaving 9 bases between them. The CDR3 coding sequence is TGTGCCAGCGGGGGGCCGTCCTACGAGCAGTACTTC. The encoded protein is CASGGPSYEQYF. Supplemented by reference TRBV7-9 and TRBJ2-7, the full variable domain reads DTGVSQNPRHKITKRGQNVTFRCDPISEHNRLYWYRQTLGQGPEFLTYFQNEAQLEKSRLLSDRFSAERPKGSFSTLEIQRTEQGDSAMYLCASGGPSYEQYFGPGTRLTVT.

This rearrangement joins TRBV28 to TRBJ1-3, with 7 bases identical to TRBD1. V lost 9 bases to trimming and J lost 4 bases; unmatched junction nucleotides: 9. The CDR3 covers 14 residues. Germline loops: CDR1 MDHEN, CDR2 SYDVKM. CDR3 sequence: CASTRQGMGNTIYF. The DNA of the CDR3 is TGTGCCAGTACAAGACAGGGTATGGGAAACACCATATATTTT. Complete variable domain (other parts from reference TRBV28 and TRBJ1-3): DVKVTQSSRYLVKRTGEKVFLECVQDMDHENMFWYRQDPGLGLRLIYFSYDVKMKEKGDIPEGYSVSREKKERFSLILESASTNQTSMYLCASTRQGMGNTIYFGEGSWLTVV.

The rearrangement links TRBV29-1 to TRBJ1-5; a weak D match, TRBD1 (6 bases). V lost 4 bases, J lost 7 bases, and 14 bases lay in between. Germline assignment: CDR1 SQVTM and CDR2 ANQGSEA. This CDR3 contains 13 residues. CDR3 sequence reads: CSVASGGGQPQHF. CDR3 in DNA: TGCAGCGTTGCGTCGGGGGGCGGCCAGCCCCAGCATTTT.

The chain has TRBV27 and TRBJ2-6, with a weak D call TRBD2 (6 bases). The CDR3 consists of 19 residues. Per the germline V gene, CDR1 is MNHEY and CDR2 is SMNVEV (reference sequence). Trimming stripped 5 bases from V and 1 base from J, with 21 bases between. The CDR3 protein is CASSKLVGTELSGANVLTF. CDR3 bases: TGTGCCAGCAGTAAGTTGGTAGGGACTGAACTATCTGGGGCCAACGTCCTGACTTTC.

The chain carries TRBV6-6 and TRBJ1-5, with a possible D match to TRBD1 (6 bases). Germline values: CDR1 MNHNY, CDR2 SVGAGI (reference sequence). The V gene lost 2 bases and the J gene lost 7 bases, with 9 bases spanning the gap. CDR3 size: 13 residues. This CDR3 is CASSYAGGQPQHF. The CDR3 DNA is TGTGCCAGCAGTTACGCCGGGGGCCAGCCCCAGCATTTT.

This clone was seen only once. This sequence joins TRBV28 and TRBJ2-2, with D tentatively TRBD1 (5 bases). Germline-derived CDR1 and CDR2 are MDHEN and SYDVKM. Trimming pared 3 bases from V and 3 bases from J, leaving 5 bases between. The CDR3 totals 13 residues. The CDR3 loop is CASSFRDTGELFF. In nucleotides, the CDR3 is TGTGCCAGCAGTTTCAGGGACACCGGGGAGCTGTTTTTT. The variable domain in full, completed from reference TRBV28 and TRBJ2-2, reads DVKVTQSSRYLVKRTGEKVFLECVQDMDHENMFWYRQDPGLGLRLIYFSYDVKMKEKGDIPEGYSVSREKKERFSLILESASTNQTSMYLCASSFRDTGELFFGEGSRLTVL.

The CDR3 loop reads CASSPRTGDHTDTQYF. CDR3 sequence (DNA): TGTGCCAGCAGCCCCCGGACAGGGGACCACACAGATACGCAGTATTTT. The chain employs TRBV9 and TRBJ2-3; 9 bases are a match to TRBD1. Germline CDR1 is SGDLS and CDR2 is YYNGEE. V gave up 4 bases and J gave up 2 bases; unmatched junction bases: 8. This CDR3 spans 16 amino acids.